This TCR beta chain was sequenced in a study of T cell responses to AZD1222 COVID-19 vaccine. Study-wide points: Mostly white British, mostly female donors; authors suggested clonal diversity may be underestimated. Baseline antibody screening turned up just a handful of seropositive AZD1222 recipients. Reportedly, nearly half the spike-specific TCRs target unmutated variant regions.

The table came from immunoSEQ multiplex PCR; TCRdb's copy has only in-frame clones and leaves some out. The data hold 150,000 to 200,000 clones, with approximately 90% observed a single time. A remark on this clone: The target antigen is unknown.

The V and J ends lost 1 base and 3 bases, in that order; junction bases with no gene match: 17. CDR1 is SGHNT, CDR2 YENEEA, per germline. The CDR3 sequence is 20 residues long. The sample consisted of peripheral blood, taken on day 0 of AZD1222 vaccination. The rearrangement uses TRBV11-3 and TRBJ2-3, with TRBD1 identical over 9 bases. The receptor comes from an adult in good health. CDR3 nucleotides: TGTGCCAGCAGCTTAGGTCGGCCTGGCAATGCAGGACAGGGGACAGATACGCAGTATTTT. Amino acid sequence: CASSLGRPGNAGQGTDTQYF.